Presented here are 2 T cell receptor beta chains from one specimen sequenced in a study of OX40 agonist ivuxolimab in advanced cancers. TCRdb's copy holds only in-frame clones and misses some; the assay was immunoSEQ multiplex PCR. The table includes more than 50,000 clones, about 85% detected once. The sequenced sample was CD4+ or CD8+ T cells sorted from blood, obtained in a trial of the OX40 agonist ivuxolimab. These receptors all come from an adult with an advanced solid tumor such as melanoma, head and neck, liver or kidney cancer.

This chain links TRBV10-3 with TRBJ2-3; 10 bases align to TRBD2. CDR1 and CDR2 from the germline V gene are ENHRY and SYGVKD. V dropped 4 bases and J dropped 0; count of bases not matched to a gene: 4. The CDR3 has 16 amino acids. For the CDR3, the DNA is TGTGCCATCAGTGGAGGACTAGCGGCTAGCACAGATACGCAGTATTTT. This codes for CAISGGLAASTDTQYF.

The rearrangement uses TRBV7-8 and TRBJ1-3, with TRBD1 matching 8 bases. CDR3 size: 16 residues. Germline CDR1 and CDR2: SGHVS and FQNEAQ. The V and J ends lost 1 base and 0 bases, in that order; junction bases with no gene match: 2. The CDR3 spells CASSLEGTGSGNTIYF. The CDR3 region has the DNA TGTGCCAGCAGCTTAGAAGGGACAGGCTCTGGAAACACCATATATTTT.